This T cell receptor (beta chain) was sequenced during a study of T-cell memory formation after mild COVID-19. Notes on the study in general: CD4+ contracting clones were found mainly in CM and EM, and CD8+ ones in EMRA.

The CDR3 spans 15 residues. Germline V gives CDR1 MNHEY, CDR2 SVGAGI. Trimming left V 5 bases short and J 4 bases short, with 15 bases between. Regarding this clonotype: Its antigen is unidentified.

TCRdb recomputed calls from the 5' RACE reads with MiXCR, one row per CDR3 protein. Of around 400,000 distinct CDR3 sequences in the sample, about 24% were seen once. V usage is TRBV6-5 and J usage is TRBJ2-1; D not certain. This TCR was recovered from an adult woman who had mild COVID-19 (a few samples of this study predate the infection). Cell type and time point are not known. Sequenced material: PBMCs or a T cell subset sorted from them (not recorded which). In nucleotides, the CDR3 is TGTGCCAGCAGTCCCGGGCTAGAACGTTACAATGAGCAGTTCTTC. Residues: CASSPGLERYNEQFF.